This T cell receptor (beta chain) is from a study of cytomegalovirus exposure and HLA in healthy donors (dated by TCRdb to about 2017). General notes on the study: According to an earlier analysis of 587 of the donors, 200 million or so T cells yielded some 110 million unique TCR beta sequences and approximately 300 Gb of sequence data. An early release that covered around 590 HLA-typed donors contained 300 to 350 gigabases of sequencing data and 70 million to 100 million unique TCR sequences. Of the approximately 400 genotyped donors, over 65% fell in the genetic ancestry cluster associated with self-reported Caucasian donors. The study was designed to test whether signatures of past pathogen exposure could be identified by cataloging public T cell receptors. The T cell repertoires of some 670 subjects were profiled by immunosequencing and related to cytomegalovirus serostatus. Along with the roughly 670-subject first cohort, a separate validation cohort of over a hundred different subjects was used. To predict cytomegalovirus infection status, the study combined high-throughput TCR immunosequencing, statistical association of individual TCRs with disease status, and machine learning. A later analysis re-analyzed previously published TCR beta repertoires from roughly 600 donors and added high-resolution HLA genotyping to study TCR occurrence patterns. Rather than using new phenotypic data, the later analysis identified candidate immune exposures from TCR beta sequences and from how often those sequences occurred across donors. An earlier analysis of approximately 630 of the donors applied high-throughput TCR beta sequencing to assess whether each TCR beta V gene segment acted as functional or pseudogenic. Alongside the repertoire data, information on donor age, sex, ethnicity and CMV serostatus was compiled. Genome-wide SNP genotypes for about three fifths of the 666 donors were used in a later genetic analysis, which treated that subset as a discovery cohort. All discovery cohort repertoires had been generated using a single sequencing platform. HLA typing included class I and class II loci at four-digit resolution. The number of typed donors differed by locus: 629-630 for A, B, C, DRB1 and DQB1; some 500 for DQA1; over 600 for DPA1; and roughly 450 for DPB1. About five DR-DQ haplotypes were handled as single units for association and clustering, since linkage in the cohort was strong. Among some 400 genotyped donors of the cohort, an average of approximately 230,000 unique TCR beta nucleotide sequences were sequenced per donor, approximately 20% of them non-productive.

The study at large found these results: A further reported finding was that TCR beta sequences accurately predicted the HLA-A and HLA-B alleles for most subjects in the first cohort. CMV serostatus was the only immune exposure information available for the cohort. Some IMGT-functional V segments, including TRBV6-2 and TRBV6-3, could not be distinguished by the 87-base-pair reads and were therefore excluded. Cytomegalovirus status was reported to be diagnosed by the classifier with high specificity and sensitivity in both the original and validation cohorts. Most TCR sequences were observed very rarely across donors, whereas some public TCRs were present in many individuals. Because HLA typing was unavailable for some donors at each locus, only the typed subset was used in association tests. Three of the identified cytomegalovirus-associated TCR beta chains were confirmed in vitro to be specific for cytomegalovirus antigens. Because counts were too low, some 17 rarely observed V segments, including chromosome 9 orphons, were left out of the earlier analysis of 500 to 750 of the donors. The presence/absence analyses assumed that sequencing depth was roughly uniform across donors, and that assumption may not be true. At a false discovery rate of 0.05, a later analysis linked around 15,000 TCR beta sequences to specific HLA alleles. Compared with the approximately 670-donor mean, donors in an Asian-associated ancestry cluster had fewer N-insertions in productive TCRs, according to a later genetic analysis. Compared with equally common non-associated chains, HLA-associated TCR beta chains in a later analysis were more clonally expanded and had lower generation probabilities. The authors suggested that the approach could potentially be generalized to other disease states and immunological phenotypes. When HLA alleles, especially DR and DQ, strongly co-occurred, TCR associations were difficult to assign to individual alleles. The sequencing pipeline was judged likely to have produced a cluster of highly shared sequence variants as a technical artifact. A later genetic analysis associated a missense DCLRE1C variant with V-gene and J-gene trimming of TCR beta chains, and an independent cohort replicated the association. Correlated functional status among segregating V segments might reflect linkage disequilibrium, but an unknown experimental factor could not be ruled out. In the study, 150 to 200 TCR beta chains were listed as associated with cytomegalovirus. In a later analysis, most CMV-associated TCR beta chains were found to appear HLA-restricted, with HLA associations seemingly driven largely by CMV exposure. In this cohort, only TCR beta chains were sequenced, and detectable features were limited by the absence of alpha or paired-chain data. In an earlier analysis of under 600 of the donors, most TCR beta V segments were observed in productive rearrangements about 90% or about 30% of the time, broadly matching IMGT annotations. According to a later analysis, TCR association rates differed among HLA loci, with DRB1 alleles showing the most associated TCRs and HLA-C alleles showing the fewest. Several of the top co-occurrence clusters appeared to be linked to parvovirus B19, influenza, CMV and Epstein-Barr virus, according to a later analysis.

Library preparation employed the immunoSEQ multiplex PCR assay. The multiplex PCR relied on a mix of 60 forward primers for TCR Vbeta segments and 13 reverse primers for TCR Jbeta segments. The CDR3 region of rearranged TCR beta genes was amplified from genomic DNA with a multiplex PCR assay. The amplified TCR beta libraries were sequenced on the Illumina HiSeq System as 87-base-pair reads. The authors' pipeline ran thus. Across the 670 or so repertoires, a later analysis counted around 80 million unique TCR beta chains, 9.5 million to 13 million of which were shared by at least two donors. A nearest-neighbor algorithm error-corrected the raw reads and collapsed the reads into unique sequences, merging closely related sequences to remove PCR and sequencing errors. Alignment of CDR3 sequences to IMGT reference sequences was used to assign V, D and J gene segments. For a sequence to be retained, a match of at least six nucleotides was required to both a V gene segment and a J gene segment. A rearrangement was called productive if the CDR3 had no stop codons and remained in frame with V and J, and every other rearrangement was called non-productive. CDR3 was defined by IMGT convention, running from the second conserved V-encoded cysteine to the conserved J-encoded phenylalanine. The earlier analysis of more than 450 of the donors excluded sequences that lacked an unambiguous match to a single V gene segment. An earlier analysis of a few hundred of the donors called V segments functional above 56.7% productive rearrangements and segregating when the between-donor standard deviation exceeded 5%. A statistical classification framework was built for diagnosing cytomegalovirus status from the catalog of TCR beta chain sequences. V and J gene assignment, in a later analysis, came from comparing TCR nucleotide sequences with IMGT/GENE-DB human TR gene sequences. The TCRdist pipeline was used in a later analysis to assign CDR3 sequences and most-parsimonious VDJ recombination scenarios. In a later analysis, each TCR beta chain was defined by its CDR3 amino acid sequence together with its V-gene family, and reads lacking a unique V-gene family were excluded. A later analysis removed over 500 highly shared, low-generation-probability nucleotide sequences to deal with suspected cross-contamination and a sequencing artifact. A later analysis calculated a clonal expansion index for each public chain from normalized within-repertoire ranks of inferred template counts. Generation probabilities in a later analysis came from a VDJ recombination model fitted to out-of-frame rearrangements, and those results were checked against IGoR. In a later analysis, TCR-TCR, TCR-HLA and TCR-CMV co-occurrence was scored with hypergeometric tests, and a repertoire-size bias correction was applied to TCR pairs. In a later analysis, false discovery rates were estimated by permuting HLA or CMV assignments 20 times. In a later analysis, co-occurring TCRs were grouped with DBSCAN, and TCRdist sequence similarity was added when clustering was performed within HLA-allele-positive subsets. Co-occurrence clustering excluded repertoires with fewer than 30,000 or more than 120,000 public chains, plus five with anomalous nucleotide sharing. This immuneACCESS table, as held by TCRdb, lists in-frame sequences with V and J called but not all clones. Of the missing ones, under half trace to an unresolved V gene in checked studies; the others have no known cause. Clone size and the V and J calls come from that table; the DNA yielded D and trimming. The sample table shows some 54,000 clones, and approximately 80% are seen once. In total, the top ten clones hold about 6.5% of the sample.

Comment on this clone: Its antigen remains undetermined. Base qualities are missing; no much larger clone stands one base away.

From the cysteine up to the phenylalanine, the CDR3 has a length of 16 residues. CDR3 DNA only is kept here, 48 bases in frame from base 1. Between the V and J ends, shortened by 6 bases and 6 bases respectively, the junction contains 20 bases. CDR1 and CDR2, looked up from the germline V gene, are SGHTA and FQGTGA. In total, around 600 healthy bone marrow donors made up the cohort. At the time of sampling, every cohort member was nominally healthy, though immune exposures that went unrecorded were likely present. The donor was CMV seronegative and belonged to the group of 352 seronegative cohort members. Each donor provided a peripheral blood sample, and peripheral blood mononuclear cells were used for TCR beta sequencing. Genomic DNA was extracted from the blood cell samples with the Qiagen DNeasy Blood Extraction Kit.

The sequence came from a male donor in good health and CMV-seronegative. Source material: PBMCs. The rearrangement joined TRBV7-3 to TRBJ2-2; the D region possibly corresponds to TRBD1 (5 bases align). The CDR3 here reads CASSLRQGLVAGELFF. The DNA sequence follows: TGTGCCAGCAGTTTACGCCAGGGTCTTGTGGCCGGGGAGCTGTTTTTT. With all but the CDR3 taken from the reference TRBV7-3 and TRBJ2-2 genes, the full variable domain is: GAGVSQTPSNKVTEKGKYVELRCDPISGHTALYWYRQSLGQGPEFLIYFQGTGAADDSGLPNDRFFAVRPEGSVSTLKIQRTERGDSAVYLCASSLRQGLVAGELFFGEGSRLTVL.